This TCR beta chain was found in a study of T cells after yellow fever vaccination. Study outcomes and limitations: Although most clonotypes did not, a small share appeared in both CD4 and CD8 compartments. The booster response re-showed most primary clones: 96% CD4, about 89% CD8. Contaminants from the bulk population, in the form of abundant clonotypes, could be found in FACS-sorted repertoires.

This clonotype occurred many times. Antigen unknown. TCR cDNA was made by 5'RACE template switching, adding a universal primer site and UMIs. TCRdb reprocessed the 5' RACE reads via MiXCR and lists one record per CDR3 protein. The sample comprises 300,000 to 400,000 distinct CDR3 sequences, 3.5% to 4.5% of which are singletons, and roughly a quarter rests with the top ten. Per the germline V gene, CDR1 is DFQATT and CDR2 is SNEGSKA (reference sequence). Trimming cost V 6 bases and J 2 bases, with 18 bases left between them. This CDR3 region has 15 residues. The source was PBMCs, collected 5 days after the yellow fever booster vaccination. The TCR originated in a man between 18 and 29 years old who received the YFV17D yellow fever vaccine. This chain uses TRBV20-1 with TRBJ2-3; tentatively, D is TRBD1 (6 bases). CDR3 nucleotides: TGCAGTGCCACGGGACAAGGGGAGTTCACAGATACGCAGTATTTT. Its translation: CSATGQGEFTDTQYF.